This TCR beta chain originates from a study of identifying expanded T cells in peripheral blood. Sequenced by immunoSEQ multiplex PCR; TCRdb stores in-frame clones only, minus some. This repertoire shows about 100,000 clones, roughly 89% found once; its top ten account for about 18%. The TCR sequence derives from a person aged 18-69 years in good health. The sequencing input was blood.

CDR3 loop: CASSPVNRGRGHYEQYF. In DNA, the CDR3 is TGTGCCAGCAGCCCCGTCAATCGCGGGAGGGGGCACTACGAGCAGTACTTC. The V and J genes are TRBV11-2 and TRBJ2-7; 9 bases fit TRBD2. The ends lost 5 bases at V and 3 bases at J; junction bases unmatched: 14. This CDR3 has 17 amino acids. Germline values: CDR1 SGHAT, CDR2 FQNNGV.